This T cell receptor beta chain stems from a study of PD-L1 blockade in urothelial cancer. Turning to the study itself: Atezolizumab 1,200 mg was given intravenously every 3 weeks, starting 2014. When blood samples were assessed, the median T cell count was about 130,000.

Profiled with immunoSEQ multiplex PCR; TCRdb holds only in-frame clones, not every one. The top ten clones hold over 9% of a sample with more than 60,000 clones, almost 90% of them seen once. Time point reported: peripheral blood 6 weeks after treatment start. The clonotype comes from a man between 60 and 75 years old with urothelial cancer. This material consisted of PBMCs, taken around atezolizumab (anti-PD-L1) treatment.

The CDR3 loop reads CASRSYKTGIMDSYEQYF. The CDR3 nucleotides read TGTGCCAGCAGGAGCTACAAGACAGGGATCATGGATTCCTACGAGCAGTACTTC. The chain couples TRBV2 to TRBJ2-7; 7 nucleotides match TRBD1. The CDR3 runs 18 residues. CDR1 SNHLY and CDR2 FYNNEI come from the germline V gene. The junction had 18 bases not matched to a gene; V was cut back by 6 bases and J by 1 base. Supplemented by reference TRBV2 and TRBJ2-7, the full variable domain reads EPEVTQTPSHQVTQMGQEVILRCVPISNHLYFYWYRQILGQKVEFLVSFYNNEISEKSEIFDDQFSVERPDGSNFTLKIRSTKLEDSAMYFCASRSYKTGIMDSYEQYFGPGTRLTVT.